The clone carrying this T cell receptor beta chain was seen only once. This entry belongs to a study of blood T cell repertoires in COVID-19. Study at large: From T cells, B-cell-depleted T cells, or PBMCs came the material, which was cDNA or gDNA.

The CDR3 is made up of 13 amino acids. CDR1 and CDR2 from the germline V gene are MDHEN and SYDVKM. Deletions cut 6 bases from V and 5 bases from J, with 12 bases between. Under the authors' procedure: The authors estimated nucleated cell counts from reference gene primer amplification. Using immunoSEQ multiplex PCR, the repertoire was profiled, and TCRdb retains in-frame clones only, with some absent. That table supplies the V and J calls and clone size; D and trimming were determined from the DNA. The sample includes thousands of clones, about 82% of them seen just once. The sequence was collected from a woman aged 55-75 years with active COVID-19. Sequencing was carried out using peripheral blood. The chain is built from TRBV28 and TRBJ2-3; a possible D gene is TRBD2 (6 bases). CDR3 sequence: CASRAGGGDTQYF. The CDR3 bases are TGTGCCAGCAGGGCCGGGGGAGGAGATACGCAGTATTTT.